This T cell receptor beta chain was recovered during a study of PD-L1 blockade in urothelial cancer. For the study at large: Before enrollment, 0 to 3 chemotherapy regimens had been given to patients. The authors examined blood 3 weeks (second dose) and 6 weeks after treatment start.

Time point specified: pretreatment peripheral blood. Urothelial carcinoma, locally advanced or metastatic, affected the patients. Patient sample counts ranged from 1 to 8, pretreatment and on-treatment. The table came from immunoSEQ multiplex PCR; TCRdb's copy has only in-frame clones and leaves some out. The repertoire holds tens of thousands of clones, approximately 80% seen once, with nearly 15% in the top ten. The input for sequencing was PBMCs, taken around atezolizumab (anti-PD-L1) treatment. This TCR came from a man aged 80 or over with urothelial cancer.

The CDR3 DNA reads TGTGCCAGCAGCTTGGACCTTGCGGAGACCCAGTACTTC. Translation gives CASSLDLAETQYF. The V gene is TRBV5-8, the J gene TRBJ2-5; D not certain. V was clipped by 0 bases and J by 5 bases, with 8 bases between them. The CDR3 sequence is 13 residues long. Germline V CDR1 and CDR2: SGHTS, YDEGEE.